This T cell receptor (beta chain) is drawn from a study of cytomegalovirus exposure and HLA in healthy donors. Across the whole study: The roughly 130 validation repertoires, a later analysis reported, used the same platform as the approximately 670 repertoires from the first cohort. Regarding the study as a whole: Subsequent analysis showed first-cohort TCR clusters tending to co-occur in 120 validation repertoires.

Per germline, CDR1 SGHNT and CDR2 YYREEE (reference sequence). V was pared by 7 bases and J by 3 bases, with 6 bases of the junction left unmatched. The CDR3 runs to 15 residues. Produced via immunoSEQ multiplex PCR; TCRdb's table is partial and in-frame only. The table shows 85,000 to 95,000 clones, with approximately 96% occurring only once. Comments on this clone: The target antigen is unknown.

This sequence joins TRBV5-4 and TRBJ2-1; 11 bases are shared with TRBD2. The sample taken for sequencing was PBMCs. The origin of this receptor is a young man in good health and CMV-seronegative. CDR3 DNA: TGTGCCAGCGGGGGGGGACTAGCGGACTACAATGAGCAGTTCTTC. It encodes CASGGGLADYNEQFF. The full variable domain, completed using reference TRBV5-4 and TRBJ2-1, is ETGVTQSPTHLIKTRGQQVTLRCSSQSGHNTVSWYQQALGQGPQFIFQYYREEENGRGNFPPRFSGLQFPNYSSELNVNALELDDSALYLCASGGGLADYNEQFFGPGTRLTVL.